Listed below are T cell receptor beta chains from one sample, sequenced in a study of blood T cell repertoires in COVID-19. Sequencing used immunoSEQ multiplex PCR; TCRdb keeps in-frame clones, though not all of them. The table records approximately 200,000 clones, around 85% of them present only once. Sequences were obtained from PBMCs or T cells enriched from blood (not recorded which). These receptor sequences come from a man aged 40-49 years who had recovered from COVID-19. The CDR3 runs from the conserved cysteine through the conserved F or W. Each record gives: J gene, D gene, V gene, clone size, CDR3 length, CDR3 protein, CDR3 DNA. D genes are given only for firm matches. Size is stated for part of the rows, as once, few or many counts, or as a class when the clone is expanded.

TRBJ2-7,NA,TRBV7-3,NA,14,CASSSQGGHYEQYF,TGTGCCAGCAGCTCCCAGGGGGGTCACTACGAGCAGTACTTC
TRBJ2-7,NA,TRBV7-2,NA,17,CASSLVPTSLGHYEQYF,TGTGCCAGCAGCTTAGTACCGACCTCTTTGGGGCACTACGAGCAGTACTTC
TRBJ2-1,TRBD2,TRBV7-3,NA,17,CASSLTFQAGYYNEQFF,TGTGCCAGCAGCTTAACGTTCCAAGCGGGATACTACAATGAGCAGTTCTTC
TRBJ2-6,NA,TRBV5-1,NA,15,CASSLGRAGANVLTF,TGCGCCAGCAGCTTGGGCAGGGCCGGGGCCAACGTCCTGACTTTC
TRBJ2-1,TRBD2,TRBV19,NA,16,CASSFLAGARSNEQFF,TGTGCCAGTTCCTTCCTAGCGGGAGCTCGTAGCAATGAGCAGTTCTTC
TRBJ1-1,NA,TRBV5-4,NA,15,CASSLEMGRNTEAFF,TGTGCCAGCAGCTTGGAGATGGGGCGAAACACTGAAGCTTTCTTT
TRBJ2-1,NA,TRBV27,NA,14,CASSSGTPYNEQFF,TGTGCCAGCAGTTCCGGGACTCCTTACAATGAGCAGTTCTTC
TRBJ2-1,TRBD1,TRBV3-1/TRBV3-2,NA,14,CASSPGQGTNEQFF,TGTGCCAGCAGCCCCGGACAGGGGACGAATGAGCAGTTCTTC
TRBJ2-5,TRBD1,TRBV10-1,NA,14,CASSESRGRETQYF,TGCGCCAGCAGTGAGTCCAGGGGGAGAGAGACCCAGTACTTC
TRBJ2-1,NA,TRBV18,NA,16,CASSPGTADPYNEQFF,TGTGCCAGCTCACCAGGCACAGCGGATCCCTACAATGAGCAGTTCTTC
TRBJ2-6,TRBD1,TRBV28,NA,18,CASSLVPGGADGANVLTF,TGTGCCAGCAGTTTAGTGCCAGGGGGCGCGGATGGGGCCAACGTCCTGACTTTC
TRBJ1-1,TRBD1,TRBV5-6,NA,15,CASSYRDRLYTEAFF,TGTGCCAGCAGCTACCGGGACAGGCTCTACACTGAAGCTTTCTTT
TRBJ2-7,TRBD1,TRBV5-4,NA,13,CASSFQGAGEQYF,TGTGCCAGCAGCTTCCAGGGGGCCGGTGAGCAGTACTTC
TRBJ1-6,TRBD1,TRBV7-2,NA,15,CASSLGQGWNSPLHF,TGTGCCAGCAGCCTCGGACAGGGGTGGAATTCACCCCTCCACTTT
TRBJ2-7,NA,TRBV9,NA,15,CASSPHPGDPGEQYF,TGTGCCAGCAGCCCCCATCCGGGGGACCCGGGGGAGCAGTACTTC
TRBJ2-5,TRBD2,TRBV15,NA,16,CATRDGGAKGGETQYF,TGTGCCACACGAGACGGGGGGGCTAAGGGTGGAGAGACCCAGTACTTC
TRBJ1-2,TRBD1,TRBV7-2,NA,16,CASSLAATGANYGYTF,TGTGCCAGCAGCTTAGCCGCGACAGGGGCGAACTATGGCTACACCTTC
TRBJ1-5,TRBD1,TRBV2,NA,17,CASSIDRDVNSNQPQHF,TGTGCCAGCAGTATAGACAGGGACGTAAATAGCAATCAGCCCCAGCATTTT
TRBJ1-1,NA,TRBV28,NA,12,CASRAMNTEAFF,TGTGCCAGCAGGGCCATGAACACTGAAGCTTTCTTT
TRBJ1-3,NA,TRBV6-5,NA,16,CASSYSQQGSGNTIYF,TGTGCCAGCAGTTACTCGCAACAGGGCTCTGGAAACACCATATATTTT
TRBJ1-1,TRBD1,TRBV6-5,NA,13,CASYGQGNTEAFF,TGTGCCAGCTACGGACAGGGGAACACTGAAGCTTTCTTT
TRBJ1-1,TRBD1,TRBV2,NA,15,CASSEGLAGGIAAFF,TGTGCCAGCAGTGAAGGGCTGGCAGGGGGAATAGCAGCTTTCTTT
TRBJ2-4,NA,TRBV6-5,NA,12,CASQGSKVIQYF,TGTGCCAGCCAGGGAAGCAAGGTCATTCAGTACTTC
TRBJ2-1,NA,TRBV7-2,NA,15,CASVTGTSPYNEQFF,TGTGCCAGCGTAACCGGGACATCCCCCTACAATGAGCAGTTCTTC
TRBJ1-4,TRBD1,TRBV30,NA,16,CAWSGFRDRGNEKLFF,TGTGCCTGGAGTGGTTTCCGGGACAGGGGTAATGAAAAACTGTTTTTT
TRBJ2-1,NA,TRBV12-3/TRBV12-4,NA,11,CASSFSNEQFF,TGTGCCAGCAGTTTTTCAAATGAGCAGTTCTTC
TRBJ2-3,TRBD2,TRBV2,NA,17,CASSGPGGRAGTDTQYF,TGTGCCAGCAGTGGACCCGGCGGGAGGGCCGGGACAGATACGCAGTATTTT
TRBJ1-5,TRBD1,TRBV5-6,NA,16,CASSSLGTGSNQPQHF,TGTGCCAGCAGCTCGCTTGGGACAGGGAGCAATCAGCCCCAGCATTTT
TRBJ2-7,TRBD2,TRBV20-1,NA,14,CSASRLAEGYEQYF,TGCAGTGCTAGTAGACTAGCGGAAGGATACGAGCAGTACTTC
TRBJ2-3,TRBD1,TRBV5-1,NA,18,CASSFSSRDRGSTDTQYF,TGCGCCAGCAGCTTTTCTTCCCGGGACAGGGGCAGCACAGATACGCAGTATTTT
TRBJ2-3,TRBD2,TRBV7-2,NA,15,CASSLGLAGGDTQYF,TGTGCCAGCAGCTTAGGGCTAGCGGGAGGGGATACGCAGTATTTT
TRBJ2-7,TRBD2,TRBV4-3,NA,19,CASSQDAPQLAGHVGEQYF,TGCGCCAGCAGCCAAGATGCCCCCCAACTAGCGGGACATGTGGGGGAGCAGTACTTC
TRBJ2-2,TRBD1,TRBV18,NA,17,CASSPPGQGARTGELFF,TGTGCCAGCTCACCACCAGGACAGGGGGCTCGAACCGGGGAGCTGTTTTTT
TRBJ1-1,NA,TRBV6-5,NA,13,CASSTGLLGVAFF,TGTGCCAGTAGCACAGGACTACTTGGGGTAGCTTTCTTT
TRBJ1-5,NA,TRBV18,NA,15,CASSPSQGRDQPQHF,TGTGCCAGCTCACCATCTCAGGGGAGAGATCAGCCCCAGCATTTT
TRBJ1-2,TRBD1,TRBV2,few,12,CASTGGTYGYTF,TGTGCCAGCACAGGGGGTACATATGGCTACACCTTC
TRBJ2-1,TRBD2,TRBV11-3,NA,15,CASRPLAGSVNEQFF,TGTGCCAGCAGACCGCTAGCGGGCTCCGTCAATGAGCAGTTCTTC
TRBJ2-1,NA,TRBV19,NA,14,CASSTYGQYNEQFF,TGTGCCAGTAGTACTTACGGACAGTACAATGAGCAGTTCTTC
TRBJ1-2,NA,TRBV7-2,once,15,CASSELAGLNYGYTF,TGTGCCAGCAGCGAACTTGCGGGGTTGAACTATGGCTACACCTTC
TRBJ1-1,NA,TRBV29-1,NA,12,CSVRYGGTEAFF,TGCAGCGTCCGGTACGGGGGCACTGAAGCTTTCTTT
TRBJ2-2,NA,TRBV11-3,NA,15,CASSLWADDTGELFF,TGTGCCAGCAGCTTATGGGCAGACGACACCGGGGAGCTGTTTTTT
TRBJ1-3,TRBD1,TRBV30,once,13,CAQDRGPGNTIYF,TGTGCCCAGGACAGGGGACCTGGAAACACCATATATTTT
TRBJ1-6,NA,TRBV19,NA,14,CASSTNWGNSPLHF,TGTGCCAGTAGCACCAACTGGGGCAATTCACCCCTCCACTTT
TRBJ1-5,NA,TRBV6-5,NA,13,CATARGDNQPQHF,TGTGCCACCGCCAGGGGTGACAATCAGCCCCAGCATTTT
TRBJ2-1,NA,TRBV2,NA,15,CATDAGQRTYNEQFF,TGTGCCACCGACGCGGGACAGAGGACCTACAATGAGCAGTTCTTC
TRBJ2-1,NA,TRBV27,NA,13,CASSLSRLYEQFF,TGTGCCAGCAGTTTATCGCGGCTATATGAGCAGTTCTTC